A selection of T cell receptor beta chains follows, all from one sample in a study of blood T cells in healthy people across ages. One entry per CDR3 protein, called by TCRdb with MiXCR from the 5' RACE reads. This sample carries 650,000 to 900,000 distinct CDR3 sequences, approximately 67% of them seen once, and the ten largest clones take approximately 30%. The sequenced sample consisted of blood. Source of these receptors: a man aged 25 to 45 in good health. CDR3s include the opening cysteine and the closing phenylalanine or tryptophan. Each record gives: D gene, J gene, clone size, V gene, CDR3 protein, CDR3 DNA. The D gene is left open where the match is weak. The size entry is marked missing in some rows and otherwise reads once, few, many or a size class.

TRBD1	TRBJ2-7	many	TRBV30	CAWSVGTGAYEQYF	TGTGCCTGGAGTGTAGGGACAGGGGCCTACGAGCAGTACTTC
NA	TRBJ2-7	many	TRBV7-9	CAIWGGEQYEQYF	TGTGCCATCTGGGGTGGGGAACAGTACGAGCAGTACTTC
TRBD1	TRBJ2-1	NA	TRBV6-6	CASTGQGRETEQFF	TGTGCCAGCACCGGACAGGGCCGCGAGACTGAGCAGTTCTTC
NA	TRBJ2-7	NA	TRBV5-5	CASSFLQDPYEQYF	TGTGCCAGCAGCTTCTTACAGGACCCCTACGAGCAGTACTTC
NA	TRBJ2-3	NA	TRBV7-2	CASSLGSAPDTQYF	TGTGCCAGCAGCTTAGGTTCAGCCCCGGATACGCAGTATTTT
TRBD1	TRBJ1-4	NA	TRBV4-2	CASSILTGEVEKLFF	TGTGCCAGCAGCATCCTGACAGGGGAGGTGGAAAAACTGTTTTTT
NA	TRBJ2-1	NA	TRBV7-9	CASSHLGDLYEQFF	TGTGCCAGCAGCCACCTCGGGGATCTCTATGAGCAGTTCTTC
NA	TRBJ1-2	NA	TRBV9	CASSVGVGYTF	TGTGCCAGCAGCGTAGGGGTTGGCTACACCTTC
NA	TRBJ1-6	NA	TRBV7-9	CASSLSGGNSPLHF	TGTGCCAGCAGCTTATCGGGAGGAAATTCACCCCTCCACTTT
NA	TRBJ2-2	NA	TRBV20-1	CSASRPGRHGAGELFF	TGCAGTGCTAGTCGCCCGGGACGACATGGGGCCGGGGAGCTGTTTTTT
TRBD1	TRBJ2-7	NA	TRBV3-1	CASSPGTGNYEQYF	TGTGCCAGCAGCCCCGGGACAGGGAACTACGAGCAGTACTTC
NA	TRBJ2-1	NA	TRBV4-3	CASSRVSFDEQFF	TGCGCCAGCAGCCGGGTGAGCTTCGATGAGCAGTTCTTC
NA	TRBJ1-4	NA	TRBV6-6	CASSYEADEKLFF	TGTGCCAGCAGTTACGAGGCGGACGAAAAACTGTTTTTT
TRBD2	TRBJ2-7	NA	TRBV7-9	CASSLSLATAYEQYF	TGTGCCAGCAGCTTATCACTAGCGACTGCCTACGAGCAGTACTTC
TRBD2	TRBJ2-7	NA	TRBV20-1	CSAKGRDLSTLYEQYF	TGCAGTGCTAAGGGGAGGGACCTTTCAACCCTTTACGAGCAGTACTTC
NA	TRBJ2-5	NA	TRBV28	CASSLNGQKETQYF	TGTGCCAGCAGTTTAAATGGGCAGAAAGAGACCCAGTACTTC
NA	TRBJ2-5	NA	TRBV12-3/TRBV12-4	CASSPRGEGQETQYF	TGTGCCAGCAGTCCTCGAGGTGAGGGGCAAGAGACCCAGTACTTC
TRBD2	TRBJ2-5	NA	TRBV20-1	CSASGGIEETQYF	TGCAGTGCCAGCGGGGGAATAGAAGAGACCCAGTACTTC
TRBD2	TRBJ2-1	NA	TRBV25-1	CASSDQGLAGGNNEQFF	TGTGCCAGCAGTGACCAGGGGCTAGCGGGGGGAAACAATGAGCAGTTCTTC
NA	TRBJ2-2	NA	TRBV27	CASSLGPLATGELFF	TGTGCCAGCAGTTTGGGACCGCTGGCCACCGGGGAGCTGTTTTTT
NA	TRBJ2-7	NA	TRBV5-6	CASSLVSGTGIYEQYF	TGTGCCAGCAGCTTGGTTAGCGGGACAGGGATCTACGAGCAGTACTTC
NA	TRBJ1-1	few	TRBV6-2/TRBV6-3	CASRSNTEAFF	TGTGCCAGCCGTTCTAACACTGAAGCTTTCTTT
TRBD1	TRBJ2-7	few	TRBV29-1	CSARRGSTYEQYF	TGCAGCGCCCGCAGGGGGTCCACCTACGAGCAGTACTTC
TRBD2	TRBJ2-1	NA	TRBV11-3	CASSVSGGSNEQFF	TGTGCCAGCAGCGTAAGCGGGGGGAGCAATGAGCAGTTCTTC
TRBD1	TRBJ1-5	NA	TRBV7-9	CASSSFRDRVDQPQHF	TGTGCCAGCAGCTCCTTCCGGGACAGGGTAGATCAGCCCCAGCATTTT
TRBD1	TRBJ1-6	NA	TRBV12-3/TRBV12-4	CASSDRAGQGAISPLHF	TGTGCCAGCAGTGATAGAGCGGGGCAGGGGGCGATATCACCCCTCCACTTT
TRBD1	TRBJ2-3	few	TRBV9	CASSGRDSSDTQYF	TGTGCCAGCAGCGGCCGGGACAGCTCAGATACGCAGTATTTT
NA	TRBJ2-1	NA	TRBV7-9	CASSLSRGLTGFNEQFF	TGTGCCAGCAGCTTAAGCCGGGGGCTAACGGGGTTCAATGAGCAGTTCTTC
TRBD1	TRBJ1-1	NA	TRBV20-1	CSARGGRGRMNTEAFF	TGCAGTGCTAGGGGGGGAAGGGGGCGGATGAACACTGAAGCTTTCTTT
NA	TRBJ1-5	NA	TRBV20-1	CSARDQKGSNQPQHF	TGCAGTGCTAGAGATCAGAAGGGAAGCAATCAGCCCCAGCATTTT
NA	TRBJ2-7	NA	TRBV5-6	CASSLGQPNNEQYF	TGTGCCAGCAGCTTGGGTCAGCCTAACAACGAGCAGTACTTC
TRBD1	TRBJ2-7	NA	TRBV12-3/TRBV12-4	CASSFYAGGTYEQYF	TGTGCCAGCAGCTTCTACGCAGGGGGCACGTACGAGCAGTACTTC
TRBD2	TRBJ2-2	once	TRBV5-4	CASSPAAGLVSTGELFF	TGTGCCAGCAGCCCGGCGGCGGGACTAGTGTCCACCGGGGAGCTGTTTTTT
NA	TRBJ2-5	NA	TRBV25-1	CASSYRVQETQYF	TGTGCCAGCAGCTACAGGGTCCAAGAGACCCAGTACTTC
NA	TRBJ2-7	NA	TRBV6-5	CASSESGRAGEQYF	TGTGCCAGCAGTGAGAGCGGGCGGGCCGGCGAGCAGTACTTC
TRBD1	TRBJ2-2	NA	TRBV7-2	CASSPRQGADTGELFF	TGTGCCAGCAGCCCCAGACAGGGGGCCGACACCGGGGAGCTGTTTTTT
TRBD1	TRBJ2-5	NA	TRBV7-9	CASSLAGRGSYF	TGTGCCAGCAGCTTAGCAGGCAGGGGGTCGTACTTC
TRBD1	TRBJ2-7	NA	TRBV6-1	CASSEADRGSYEQYF	TGTGCCAGCAGTGAAGCGGACAGGGGGTCCTACGAGCAGTACTTC
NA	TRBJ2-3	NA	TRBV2	CASRDLRADTQYF	TGTGCCAGCCGGGACTTGAGGGCAGATACGCAGTATTTT
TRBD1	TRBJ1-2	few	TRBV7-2	CASGDSVVGYTF	TGTGCCAGCGGGGACAGCGTCGTTGGCTACACCTTC
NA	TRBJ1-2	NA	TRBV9	CASSVNPGGEGYTF	TGTGCCAGCAGCGTCAACCCTGGGGGTGAGGGCTACACCTTC
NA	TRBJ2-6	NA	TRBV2	CASIRGISGANVLTF	TGTGCCAGCATAAGGGGCATCTCTGGGGCCAACGTCCTGACTTTC
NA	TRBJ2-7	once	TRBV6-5	CASSPLGNSYEQYF	TGTGCCAGCAGCCCCCTAGGCAACTCCTACGAGCAGTACTTC
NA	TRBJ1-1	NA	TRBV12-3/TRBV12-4	CASGRRSTEAFF	TGTGCCAGCGGGCGACGAAGTACTGAAGCTTTCTTT
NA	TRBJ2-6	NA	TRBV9	CASSRRHTSGANVLTF	TGTGCCAGCAGCCGCCGACACACCTCTGGGGCCAACGTCCTGACTTTC
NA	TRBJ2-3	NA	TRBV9	CANSVSRPTDTQYF	TGTGCCAACAGCGTATCTAGACCCACAGATACGCAGTATTTT
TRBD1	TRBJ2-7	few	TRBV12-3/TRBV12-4	CASRPTGGEQYF	TGTGCCAGCAGGCCCACAGGGGGCGAGCAGTACTTC
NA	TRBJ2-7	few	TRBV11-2	CASSPRVDSYEQYF	TGTGCCAGCAGCCCCAGGGTAGACTCCTACGAGCAGTACTTC
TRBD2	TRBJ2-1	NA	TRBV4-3	CASSQDPTSVGTQFF	TGCGCCAGCAGCCAAGATCCCACTAGCGTGGGGACCCAGTTCTTC
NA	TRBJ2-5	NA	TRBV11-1	CASSRGANQETQYF	TGTGCCAGCAGCCGAGGGGCGAACCAAGAGACCCAGTACTTC
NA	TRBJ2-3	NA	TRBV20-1	CSARDREGVADTQYF	TGCAGTGCTAGAGATCGTGAAGGTGTGGCAGATACGCAGTATTTT
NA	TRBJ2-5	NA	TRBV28	CASSPRTVGAETQYF	TGTGCCAGCAGTCCCCGGACCGTCGGTGCGGAGACCCAGTACTTC
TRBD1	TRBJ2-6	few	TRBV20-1	CSAWTGVGSGANVLTF	TGCAGTGCCTGGACAGGGGTGGGCTCTGGGGCCAACGTCCTGACTTTC
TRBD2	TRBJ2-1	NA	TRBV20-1	CSASQRGPSLKDEQFF	TGCAGTGCTTCTCAGCGGGGCCCTAGCCTTAAGGATGAGCAGTTCTTC
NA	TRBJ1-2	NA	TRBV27	CASSGGGLGYTF	TGTGCCAGCAGTGGGGGAGGACTCGGGTACACCTTC
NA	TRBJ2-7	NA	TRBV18	CASSPRDPYEQYF	TGTGCCAGCTCACCGAGGGACCCCTACGAGCAGTACTTC